Included here is one TCR beta chain sequence, with context. The antigen is undetermined. This entry comes from a study of cytomegalovirus exposure and HLA in healthy donors. Study-level findings and limits: TRBV6-2, TRBV6-3 and some other V segments were unresolvable in 87-base-pair reads. Cytomegalovirus-associated TCR beta chains were listed, numbering 150 to 200. In a later analysis, TCR beta V- and J-gene trimming was associated with a missense DCLRE1C variant. Across donors, presence/absence analyses took sequencing depth to be roughly uniform.

Primers: 60 Vbeta forward and 13 Jbeta reverse. Sequencing was performed with immunoSEQ multiplex PCR; in TCRdb, only in-frame clones are kept and a portion is missing. The data hold about 160,000 clones, with 84% observed a single time. V was pared by 6 bases and J by 7 bases, with 12 bases between. This CDR3 region has 11 residues. Germline lookup yields CDR1 SQVTM and CDR2 ANQGSEA. The genes are TRBV29-1 and TRBJ1-2; no clear D gene. The material sequenced was PBMCs. This TCR derives from a man aged 25 to 40 in good health and CMV-seronegative. CDR3 loop: CSVDEGTGYTF. The CDR3 nucleotides are TGCAGCGTAGATGAGGGTACTGGCTACACCTTC.